This TCR beta chain appears in the sequencing data of a study of blood T cell repertoires in COVID-19. J lost 0 bases, V lost 3 bases, and 11 bases had no gene match. This CDR3 has 19 amino acids. Germline loops: CDR1 LNHDA, CDR2 SQIVND (reference sequence). This table comes from immunoSEQ multiplex PCR, and its TCRdb copy is limited to in-frame clones, with some not included. The data show about 320,000 clones, with 80% to 90% seen just once and under 6.5% held by the top ten. The receptor was derived from a man aged 18 to 29 who had recovered from COVID-19. Sequencing was carried out using peripheral blood. The chain combines TRBV19 with TRBJ1-6, with 7 positions matching TRBD1. This CDR3 reads CASSMRGHQEGSYNSPLHF. CDR3 DNA: TGTGCCAGTAGTATGAGGGGGCATCAAGAAGGCTCCTATAATTCACCCCTCCACTTT. The full variable domain, in which reference TRBV19 and TRBJ1-6 provide the parts outside the CDR3, is DGGITQSPKYLFRKEGQNVTLSCEQNLNHDAMYWYRQDPGQGLRLIYYSQIVNDFQKGDIAEGYSVSREKKESFPLTVTSAQKNPTAFYLCASSMRGHQEGSYNSPLHFGNGTRLTVT.